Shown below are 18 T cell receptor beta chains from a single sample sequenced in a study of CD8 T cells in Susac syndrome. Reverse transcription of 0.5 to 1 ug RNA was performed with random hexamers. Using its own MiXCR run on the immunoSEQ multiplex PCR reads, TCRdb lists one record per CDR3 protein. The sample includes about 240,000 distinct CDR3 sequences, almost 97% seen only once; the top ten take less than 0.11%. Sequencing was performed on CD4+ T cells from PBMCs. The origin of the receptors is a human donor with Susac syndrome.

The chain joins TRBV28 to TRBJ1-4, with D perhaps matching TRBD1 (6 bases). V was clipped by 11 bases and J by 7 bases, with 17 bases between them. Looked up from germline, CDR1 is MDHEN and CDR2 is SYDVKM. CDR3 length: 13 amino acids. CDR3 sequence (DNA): TGTGCCGCCAACCACAGGGTGGGTGAAAAACTGTTTTTT. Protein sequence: CAANHRVGEKLFF.

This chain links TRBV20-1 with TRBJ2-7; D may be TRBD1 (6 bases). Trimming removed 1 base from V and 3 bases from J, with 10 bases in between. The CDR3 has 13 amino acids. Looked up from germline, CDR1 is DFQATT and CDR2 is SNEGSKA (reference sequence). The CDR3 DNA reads TGCAGTGCTAGAGGGGGGCTGGACTACGAGCAGTACTTC. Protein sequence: CSARGGLDYEQYF.

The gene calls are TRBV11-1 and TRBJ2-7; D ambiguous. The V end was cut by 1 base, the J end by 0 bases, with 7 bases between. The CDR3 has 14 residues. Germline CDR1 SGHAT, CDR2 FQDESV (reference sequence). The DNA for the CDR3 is TGTGCCAGCAGCTTAGTCGAGAGCTCCTACGAGCAGTACTTC. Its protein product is CASSLVESSYEQYF. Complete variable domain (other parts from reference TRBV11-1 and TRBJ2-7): EAEVAQSPRYKITEKSQAVAFWCDPISGHATLYWYRQILGQGPELLVQFQDESVVDDSQLPKDRFSAERLKGVDSTLKIQPAELGDSAMYLCASSLVESSYEQYFGPGTRLTVT.

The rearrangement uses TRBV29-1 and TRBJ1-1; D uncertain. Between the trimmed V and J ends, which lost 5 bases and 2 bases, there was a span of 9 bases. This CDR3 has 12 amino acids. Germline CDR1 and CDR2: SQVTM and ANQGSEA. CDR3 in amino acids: CSVFRHNTEAFF. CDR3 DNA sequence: TGCAGCGTTTTCCGACATAACACTGAAGCTTTCTTT.

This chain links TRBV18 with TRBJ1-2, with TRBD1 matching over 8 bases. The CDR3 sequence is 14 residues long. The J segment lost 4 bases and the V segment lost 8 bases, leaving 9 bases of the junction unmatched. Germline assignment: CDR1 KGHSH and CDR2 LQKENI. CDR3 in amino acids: CASEMTGESYGYTF. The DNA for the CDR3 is TGTGCCAGCGAAATGACAGGGGAATCCTATGGCTACACCTTC.

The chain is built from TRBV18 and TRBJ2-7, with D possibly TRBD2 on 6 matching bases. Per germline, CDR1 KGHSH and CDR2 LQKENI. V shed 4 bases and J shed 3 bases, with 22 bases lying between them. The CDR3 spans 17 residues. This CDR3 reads CASSLPGRRTQIYEQYF. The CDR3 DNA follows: TGTGCCAGCTCACTCCCTGGGAGGCGCACACAGATCTACGAGCAGTACTTC.

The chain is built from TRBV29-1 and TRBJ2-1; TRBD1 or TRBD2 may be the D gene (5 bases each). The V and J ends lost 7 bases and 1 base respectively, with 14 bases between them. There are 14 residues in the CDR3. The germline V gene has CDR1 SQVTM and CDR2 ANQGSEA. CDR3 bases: TGCAGCGCTGGGGGAATTAAGTCCTACAATGAGCAGTTCTTC. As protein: CSAGGIKSYNEQFF.

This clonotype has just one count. CDR3 bases: TGCAGCGCGTCGCTTTCGGGCAATCAGCCCCAGCATTTT. Translated: CSASLSGNQPQHF. This chain joins TRBV20-1 and TRBJ1-5, with D unclear. CDR1 and CDR2 from the germline V gene are DFQATT and SNEGSKA (reference sequence). The CDR3 spans 13 residues.

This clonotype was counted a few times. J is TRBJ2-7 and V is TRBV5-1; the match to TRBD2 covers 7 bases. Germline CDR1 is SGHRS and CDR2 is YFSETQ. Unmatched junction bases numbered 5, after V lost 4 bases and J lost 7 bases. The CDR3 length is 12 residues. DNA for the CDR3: TGCGCCAGCAGCCCTGGACTAGGGGAGCAGTACTTC. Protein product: CASSPGLGEQYF.

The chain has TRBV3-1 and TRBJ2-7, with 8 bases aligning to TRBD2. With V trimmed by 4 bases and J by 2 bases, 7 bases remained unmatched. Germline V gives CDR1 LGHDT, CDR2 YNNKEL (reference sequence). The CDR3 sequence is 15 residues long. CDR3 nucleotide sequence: TGTGCCAGCAGCCGAAGCGGGAGCATTGCCTACGAGCAGTACTTC. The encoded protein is CASSRSGSIAYEQYF.

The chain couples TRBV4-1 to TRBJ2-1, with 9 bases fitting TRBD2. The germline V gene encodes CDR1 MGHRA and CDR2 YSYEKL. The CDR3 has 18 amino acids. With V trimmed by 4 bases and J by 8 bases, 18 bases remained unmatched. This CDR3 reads CASSLRGSGSGRPDEQFF. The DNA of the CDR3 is TGCGCCAGCAGCCTAAGGGGCTCGGGGAGCGGGAGGCCCGATGAGCAGTTCTTC.

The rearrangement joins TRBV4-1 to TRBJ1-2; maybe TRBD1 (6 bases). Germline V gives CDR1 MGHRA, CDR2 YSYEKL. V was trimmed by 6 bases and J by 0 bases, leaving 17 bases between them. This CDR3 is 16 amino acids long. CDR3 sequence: CASRPAGTKTNYGYTF. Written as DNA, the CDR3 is TGCGCCAGCAGACCGGCCGGGACAAAGACTAACTATGGCTACACCTTC.

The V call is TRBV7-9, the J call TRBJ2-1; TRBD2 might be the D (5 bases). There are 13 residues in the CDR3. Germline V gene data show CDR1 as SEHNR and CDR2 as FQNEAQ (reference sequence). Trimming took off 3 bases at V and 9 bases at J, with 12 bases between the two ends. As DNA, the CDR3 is TGTGCCAGCAGCTTGAGGGCTGAAAGTGAGCAGTTCTTC. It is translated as CASSLRAESEQFF.

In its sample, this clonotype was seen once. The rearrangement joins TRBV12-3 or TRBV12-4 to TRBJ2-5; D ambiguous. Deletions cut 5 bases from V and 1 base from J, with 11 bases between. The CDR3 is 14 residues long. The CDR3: CASSPRLGQETQYF. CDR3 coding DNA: TGTGCCAGCAGTCCCAGGTTGGGCCAAGAGACCCAGTACTTC.

The CDR3 bases are TGCAGTGCTCGGATCTCAGGGCCGAACACTGAAGCTTTCTTT. Protein sequence: CSARISGPNTEAFF. The chain joins TRBV20-1 to TRBJ1-1; D might be TRBD1 (5 bases). The CDR3 spans 14 residues. Trimming cost V 5 bases and J 1 base, with 14 bases left between them. In germline, CDR1 is DFQATT, CDR2 SNEGSKA (reference sequence).

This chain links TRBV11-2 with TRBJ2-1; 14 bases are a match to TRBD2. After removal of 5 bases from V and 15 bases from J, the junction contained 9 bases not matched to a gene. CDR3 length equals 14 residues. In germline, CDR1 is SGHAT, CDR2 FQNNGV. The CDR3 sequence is CASSPGTSGRVVFF. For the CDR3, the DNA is TGTGCCAGCAGCCCCGGGACTAGCGGGAGAGTGGTGTTCTTC.

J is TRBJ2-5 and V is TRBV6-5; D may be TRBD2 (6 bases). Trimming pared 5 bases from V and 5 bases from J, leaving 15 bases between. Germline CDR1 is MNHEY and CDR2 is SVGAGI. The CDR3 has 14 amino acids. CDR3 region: CASSKGLPAETQYF. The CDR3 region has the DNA TGTGCCAGCAGTAAGGGACTGCCTGCGGAGACCCAGTACTTC.

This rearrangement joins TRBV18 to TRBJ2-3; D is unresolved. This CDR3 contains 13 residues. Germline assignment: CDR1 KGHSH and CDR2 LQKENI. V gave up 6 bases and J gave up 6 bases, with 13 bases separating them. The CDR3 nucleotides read TGTGCCAGCTCGCCTCCCGCAATGGATACGCAGTATTTT. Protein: CASSPPAMDTQYF.